The 32 T cell receptor beta chains listed next were all sequenced from one sample in a study of blood T cell repertoires in COVID-19. Measured with immunoSEQ multiplex PCR; TCRdb has only the in-frame clones, and not every one. The repertoire holds 310,000 or so clones, with 70% to 90% as singletons. Sequenced sample: PBMCs or T cells enriched from blood (not recorded which). The source of these receptors is a woman in her thirties or forties who had recovered from COVID-19.

V is TRBV10-3 and J is TRBJ2-7, with 11 nucleotides matching TRBD2. This CDR3 has 13 residues. The germline V gene encodes CDR1 ENHRY and CDR2 SYGVKD. V was clipped by 7 bases and J by 4 bases; unmatched bases: 3. The CDR3 sequence: CAITRLAGYEQYF. The CDR3 bases are TGTGCCATCACCCGACTAGCGGGGTACGAGCAGTACTTC.

The rearrangement uses TRBV7-2 and TRBJ2-5; TRBD2 matches at 9 bases. With 3 bases clipped from V and 5 bases from J, the junction kept 7 bases outside the gene matches. CDR1 SGHTA and CDR2 FQGNSA come from the germline V gene. The CDR3 consists of 15 residues. CDR3 DNA sequence: TGTGCCAGCAGCTTTAGGCGGGGGGGCCTGGAGACCCAGTACTTC. Encoded protein: CASSFRRGGLETQYF.

J is TRBJ2-3 and V is TRBV19, with TRBD1 matching 7 bases. V lost 3 bases, J lost 3 bases, and 3 bases stayed unmatched. CDR3 length: 14 residues. Germline V CDR1 and CDR2: LNHDA, SQIVND (reference sequence). Here the CDR3 reads CASSILQGTDTQYF. The CDR3 nucleotides read TGTGCCAGTAGTATCTTACAGGGGACAGATACGCAGTATTTT.

V gene TRBV19 combines with J gene TRBJ1-5; unclear D gene. This CDR3 is 15 amino acids long. Trimming took off 2 bases at V and 5 bases at J, with 13 bases between the two ends. Germline CDR1 reads LNHDA; CDR2 reads SQIVND (reference sequence). CDR3: CASSIRGNLYQPQHF. The CDR3 DNA is TGTGCCAGTAGTATAAGAGGGAACCTTTATCAGCCCCAGCATTTT.

This chain connects TRBV7-2 to TRBJ2-3; unclear D gene. The V and J ends lost 2 bases and 3 bases respectively, with 6 bases between them. The CDR3 spans 13 residues. Per the germline V gene, CDR1 is SGHTA and CDR2 is FQGNSA. DNA of the CDR3: TGTGCCAGCAGCTTATCGAGAACAGATACGCAGTATTTT. Protein product: CASSLSRTDTQYF.

The chain combines TRBV25-1 with TRBJ1-1; D is undetermined. Trimming stripped 9 bases from V and 3 bases from J, with 11 bases between. The CDR3 runs to 12 residues. Germline V gives CDR1 MGHDK, CDR2 SYGVNS. The CDR3 is CASGGLYTEAFF. The CDR3 DNA follows: TGTGCCAGTGGAGGACTATACACTGAAGCTTTCTTT.

The chain combines TRBV7-9 with TRBJ2-3, with 7 bases aligning to TRBD1. CDR3 length: 17 residues. The ends lost 2 bases at V and 2 bases at J; junction bases unmatched: 10. Germline CDR1 is SEHNR and CDR2 is FQNEAQ (reference sequence). CDR3 sequence reads: CASSLTRDRDNTDTQYF. The CDR3 region has the DNA TGTGCCAGCAGCTTAACGAGGGACAGAGATAACACAGATACGCAGTATTTT.

J is TRBJ1-4 and V is TRBV5-4; 8 nucleotides agree with TRBD1. Germline CDR1 and CDR2: SGHNT and YYREEE (reference sequence). After removal of 3 bases from V and 5 bases from J, the junction contained 0 bases not matched to a gene. The CDR3 spans 13 residues. This chain's CDR3 is CASSWTGNEKLFF. CDR3 DNA sequence: TGTGCCAGCAGCTGGACAGGGAATGAAAAACTGTTTTTT.

V is TRBV2 and J is TRBJ2-1; weak D call: TRBD2 (6 bases). This CDR3 spans 13 amino acids. The germline gives CDR1 SNHLY, CDR2 FYNNEI. V was trimmed by 8 bases and J by 4 bases, leaving 12 bases between them. CDR3 DNA sequence: TGTGCCAGCTTTCCTAGCGAGTACAATGAGCAGTTCTTC. Translating gives CASFPSEYNEQFF.

The chain links TRBV19 to TRBJ2-2; 10 positions agree with TRBD1. CDR1 is LNHDA and CDR2 is SQIVND in the germline V gene (reference sequence). The CDR3 is 16 amino acids. The V and J ends lost 6 bases and 3 bases, in that order; junction bases with no gene match: 7. The CDR3 spells CASRTGGAWDTGELFF. Here the CDR3 DNA reads TGTGCCAGTAGGACAGGGGGCGCTTGGGACACCGGGGAGCTGTTTTTT. Complete variable domain (other parts from reference TRBV19 and TRBJ2-2): DGGITQSPKYLFRKEGQNVTLSCEQNLNHDAMYWYRQDPGQGLRLIYYSQIVNDFQKGDIAEGYSVSREKKESFPLTVTSAQKNPTAFYLCASRTGGAWDTGELFFGEGSRLTVL.

This chain connects TRBV7-9 to TRBJ2-3; D is perhaps TRBD1 (6 bases). Germline V lookup: CDR1 SEHNR, CDR2 FQNEAQ (reference sequence). This CDR3 has 14 amino acids. V shed 0 bases and J shed 4 bases, with 8 bases lying between them. The CDR3: CASSLARGPDTQYF. The CDR3 DNA reads as TGTGCCAGCAGCTTAGCCAGGGGCCCAGATACGCAGTATTTT.

The V gene is TRBV3-1 (or the pseudogene TRBV3-2), the J gene TRBJ2-3; the match to TRBD2 covers 9 bases. This CDR3 contains 14 residues. J gave up 4 bases and V 4 bases, and 3 bases lay outside the gene matches. Germline V gene data show CDR1 as LGHDT and CDR2 as YNNKEL (reference sequence). The CDR3 DNA reads TGTGCCAGCAGCCCAGCGGGGGGCCCAGATACGCAGTATTTT. Translation: CASSPAGGPDTQYF.

This chain links TRBV5-1 with TRBJ2-7; D gene uncertain. V lost 4 bases and J lost 2, with 7 bases in between. This CDR3 is 12 amino acids long. CDR1 is SGHRS, CDR2 YFSETQ, per germline. The CDR3 nucleotides are TGCGCCAGCAGCCTATTTACCTACGAGCAGTACTTC. This codes for CASSLFTYEQYF. Combining the CDR3 with reference TRBV5-1 and TRBJ2-7 gives the whole variable domain KAGVTQTPRYLIKTRGQQVTLSCSPISGHRSVSWYQQTPGQGLQFLFEYFSETQRNKGNFPGRFSGRQFSNSRSEMNVSTLELGDSALYLCASSLFTYEQYFGPGTRLTVT.

The V gene is TRBV28, the J gene TRBJ1-1; 12 bases fit TRBD1. There are 15 residues in the CDR3. Germline V gene data show CDR1 as MDHEN and CDR2 as SYDVKM. After removal of 3 bases from V and 7 bases from J, the junction contained 6 bases not matched to a gene. CDR3: CASSFSGQGAIEAFF. For the CDR3, the DNA is TGTGCCAGCAGTTTCTCGGGACAGGGGGCAATTGAAGCTTTCTTT.

The gene calls are TRBV27 and TRBJ2-5; 8 bases match TRBD2. Per germline, CDR1 MNHEY and CDR2 SMNVEV (reference sequence). Losses at the gene ends were 5 bases for V and 6 bases for J; bases not matched to a gene: 11. This CDR3 has 15 amino acids. CDR3 in amino acids: CASSSKREKGKTQYF. The CDR3 DNA sequence: TGTGCCAGCAGTAGTAAGCGGGAGAAGGGGAAGACCCAGTACTTC.

The chain combines TRBV6-5 with TRBJ1-1; maybe TRBD1 (6 bases). V was cut by 6 bases and J by 10 bases, with 18 bases left in between. The CDR3 covers 13 residues. Germline CDR1 is MNHEY and CDR2 is SVGAGI. CDR3 region: CASRAPGVDGAFF. As DNA, the CDR3 is TGTGCCAGCAGGGCCCCAGGGGTGGACGGAGCTTTCTTT.

The chain carries TRBV7-8 and TRBJ1-1, with D tentatively TRBD1 (6 bases). Trimming removed 4 bases from V and 4 bases from J, with 16 bases in between. CDR3 size: 15 residues. Germline CDR1 reads SGHVS; CDR2 reads FQNEAQ. The CDR3: CASSSLWVQGTEAFF. DNA for the CDR3: TGTGCCAGCAGCTCCCTTTGGGTACAGGGCACTGAAGCTTTCTTT.

The V call is TRBV13, the J call TRBJ1-2; D gene uncertain. The CDR3 sequence is 12 residues long. The V and J ends lost 3 bases and 6 bases respectively, with 8 bases between them. Germline CDR1 and CDR2: PRHDT and FYEKMQ (reference sequence). The chain's CDR3 is CASSFGRDGYTF. CDR3 DNA sequence: TGTGCCAGCAGCTTCGGGAGGGATGGCTACACCTTC.

CDR3 region: CATFPPGQGAQPQHF. The CDR3 DNA follows: TGTGCCACCTTCCCCCCCGGGCAGGGGGCTCAGCCCCAGCATTTT. The rearrangement joins TRBV28 to TRBJ1-5; 8 bases fit TRBD1. Germline CDR1 reads MDHEN; CDR2 reads SYDVKM. The CDR3 contains 15 residues. Trimming cost V 10 bases and J 6 bases; bases outside gene matches: 14.

The chain employs TRBV5-1 and TRBJ1-5; D is unclear. The V gene lost 2 bases and the J gene lost 0 bases, with 6 bases spanning the gap. CDR1 SGHRS and CDR2 YFSETQ come from the germline V gene. The CDR3 covers 14 residues. The CDR3 DNA reads as TGCGCCAGCAGCTTTTGCTATAGCAATCAGCCCCAGCATTTT. Translating it yields CASSFCYSNQPQHF.

CDR3: CASSSLTSGTYNEQFF. As DNA, the CDR3 is TGCGCCAGCAGCTCCTTGACTAGCGGGACTTACAATGAGCAGTTCTTC. J is TRBJ2-1 and V is TRBV5-1, with 11 bases fitting TRBD2. Trimming at V came to 3 bases and at J to 4 bases, leaving 6 bases not matched to a gene. This CDR3 region has 16 residues. In germline, CDR1 is SGHRS, CDR2 YFSETQ.

The chain has TRBV28 and TRBJ2-1; the match to TRBD1 covers 7 bases. V trimming: 2 bases; J trimming: 6 bases; junction bases outside the gene matches: 7. The CDR3 runs to 15 residues. CDR1 and CDR2 (germline): MDHEN, SYDVKM. DNA for the CDR3: TGTGCCAGCAGTTTAGCACAGGGGTTGGGCAATGAGCAGTTCTTC. This translates into CASSLAQGLGNEQFF.

The chain carries TRBV7-9 and TRBJ2-7; 7 nucleotides line up with TRBD1. The V gene end was trimmed by 4 bases and the J gene end by 2 bases; junction bases not matched to a gene: 5. The CDR3 runs to 14 residues. Per germline, CDR1 SEHNR and CDR2 FQNEAQ (reference sequence). CDR3 sequence: CASSSTGSPYEQYF. DNA of the CDR3: TGTGCCAGCAGCTCGACAGGGAGCCCCTACGAGCAGTACTTC.

This chain links TRBV10-3 with TRBJ1-2; D unresolved. This CDR3 is built from 16 residues. V lost 6 bases and J lost 4, with 21 bases in between. The germline gives CDR1 ENHRY, CDR2 SYGVKD. CDR3 sequence reads: CAISQERQLTSYGYTF. In DNA, the CDR3 is TGTGCCATCAGCCAAGAGCGGCAGCTAACGTCCTATGGCTACACCTTC.

The J gene is TRBJ2-7, the V gene TRBV10-1; TRBD2 is a possible D gene (5 bases). From germline, CDR1 is WNHNN and CDR2 SYGVQD (reference sequence). The length of the CDR3 is 11 residues. The CDR3 DNA is TGCGGGGAGAGAGGGCGGAAGGGGCAGTACTTC. Its protein product is CGERGRKGQYF.

As concerns this clone: This same CDR3 is encoded by further DNA sequences in the sample. The gene calls are TRBV7-2 and TRBJ2-7; D is possibly TRBD1 (6 bases). Trimming stripped 1 base from V and 0 bases from J, with 10 bases between. The length of the CDR3 is 15 residues. Looked up from germline, CDR1 is SGHTA and CDR2 is FQGNSA. In DNA form, the CDR3 reads TGTGCCAGCAGCTTAGTAACAGGGAGCTCCTACGAGCAGTACTTC. As protein: CASSLVTGSSYEQYF.

The CDR3 DNA sequence: TGTGCCAGCAGGAGACCGGGACAGGGCTACGAGCAGTACTTC. Amino acids: CASRRPGQGYEQYF. The V call is TRBV11-2, the J call TRBJ2-7, with TRBD1 matching over 9 bases. After removal of 6 bases from V and 3 bases from J, the junction contained 6 bases not matched to a gene. CDR1 and CDR2 (germline): SGHAT, FQNNGV. The CDR3 loop spans 14 amino acids. The full variable domain, with the rest looked up from reference TRBV11-2 and TRBJ2-7, is EAGVAQSPRYKIIEKRQSVAFWCNPISGHATLYWYQQILGQGPKLLIQFQNNGVVDDSQLPKDRFSAERLKGVDSTLKIQPAKLEDSAVYLCASRRPGQGYEQYFGPGTRLTVT.

The chain uses TRBV5-4 and TRBJ2-5; 12 nucleotides align to TRBD2. CDR1 is SGHNT, CDR2 YYREEE, per germline (reference sequence). This CDR3 region has 17 residues. The ends lost 0 bases at V and 2 bases at J; junction bases unmatched: 5. The CDR3 loop is CASSLDIGLAGQETQYF. CDR3 DNA sequence: TGTGCCAGCAGCTTGGATATAGGACTAGCGGGACAAGAGACCCAGTACTTC.

The chain couples TRBV19 to TRBJ1-5, with 11 bases identical to TRBD1. CDR1 and CDR2 from the germline V gene are LNHDA and SQIVND (reference sequence). The ends lost 3 bases at V and 6 bases at J; junction bases unmatched: 4. This CDR3 spans 15 amino acids. The CDR3 nucleotides read TGTGCCAGTAGTATGGGGGACAGGGGGACTCAGCCCCAGCATTTT. This gives the protein CASSMGDRGTQPQHF.

DNA for the CDR3: TGTGCCAGCAGCAACCGACAGGTCGATACGCAGTATTTT. This translates into CASSNRQVDTQYF. The J gene is TRBJ2-3, the V gene TRBV7-2, with a tentative D call TRBD1 (6 bases). The V gene's germline CDR1 is SGHTA and CDR2 FQGNSA. V was cut by 5 bases and J by 6 bases, with 12 bases left in between. The CDR3 is 13 amino acids.

V gene TRBV10-3 combines with J gene TRBJ1-6, with TRBD1 as a possible D gene (5 bases). The CDR3 totals 18 residues. V was cut by 3 bases and J by 6 bases, with 21 bases left in between. Germline CDR1 ENHRY, CDR2 SYGVKD. CDR3 nucleotides: TGTGCCATCAGTGATGGCCCCCCCTGGGGCAGAGGTAATTCACCCCTCCACTTT. Amino acid sequence: CAISDGPPWGRGNSPLHF.

The chain combines TRBV20-1 with TRBJ2-2, with 7 nucleotides matching TRBD1. The CDR3 extends over 11 amino acids. Germline V CDR1 and CDR2: DFQATT, SNEGSKA (reference sequence). V lost 6 bases and J lost 7; bases outside the gene matches: 2. The chain's CDR3 is CSADRDGELFF. In DNA form, the CDR3 reads TGCAGTGCAGACAGGGACGGGGAGCTGTTTTTT.